This T cell receptor beta chain was observed in a study of T cell changes during pregnancy in multiple sclerosis. Clones were sequenced by immunoSEQ multiplex PCR, and TCRdb holds only the in-frame ones, with some missing. The sample contains about 45,000 clones, 85% to 90% of which appear only once. From germline, CDR1 is MNHNY and CDR2 SVGAGI (reference sequence). Trimming left V 6 bases short and J 7 bases short, with 15 bases between. This CDR3 has 14 amino acids. The gene calls are TRBV6-6 and TRBJ1-4, with D uncertain. This material consisted of CD4+ T cells from peripheral blood mononuclear cells, taken in the first trimester of pregnancy. The sequence derives from a female donor with multiple sclerosis, enrolled in a pregnancy study. CDR3 nucleotide sequence: TGTGCCAGCAGCCCACCGAGGCGGGTTGAAAAACTGTTTTTT. Translated: CASSPPRRVEKLFF.